The 20 T cell receptor beta chains in this list originate from one sample, sequenced in a study of cytomegalovirus exposure and HLA in healthy donors (dated 2017 in TCRdb). The method was the immunoSEQ multiplex PCR assay. Here the immuneACCESS table is served through TCRdb, limited to in-frame sequences with V and J called. Missing clones are a known gap in these copies; in checked studies unresolved V genes cover under half, and the rest lacks a known reason. This sample is represented by fewer than 250,000 clones; around 86% of them were singletons. The top ten constitute roughly 2% of the sample. Sequenced material: PBMCs. All receptors derive from a woman aged 18-29 years in good health and CMV-seropositive.

V is TRBV5-1 and J is TRBJ1-2; D is undetermined. V lost 0 bases to trimming and J lost 0 bases, with 18 bases between them. Germline V gene lookup returns CDR1 SGHRS and CDR2 YFSETQ. The CDR3 has 18 amino acids. CDR3 DNA: TGCGCCAGCAGCTTGGGAACAGACCACCCTGCCTCTAACTATGGCTACACCTTC. Residues: CASSLGTDHPASNYGYTF.

This chain connects TRBV27 to TRBJ1-5; D is ambiguous. CDR3 size: 14 residues. From germline, CDR1 is MNHEY and CDR2 SMNVEV (reference sequence). The V and J ends lost 5 bases and 3 bases respectively, with 11 bases between them. CDR3 residues: CASSPDGVNQPQHF. The CDR3 nucleotides are TGTGCCAGCAGTCCCGACGGGGTCAATCAGCCCCAGCATTTT.

V is TRBV19 and J is TRBJ1-1; D perhaps matches TRBD1 (5 bases). CDR3 length: 15 residues. Germline V gives CDR1 LNHDA, CDR2 SQIVND (reference sequence). Trimming stripped 5 bases from V and 4 bases from J, with 17 bases between. The CDR3 bases are TGTGCCAGTAGTGCCGAAGGACATGTAAGCACTGAAGCTTTCTTT. Protein: CASSAEGHVSTEAFF.

The rearrangement links TRBV5-5 to TRBJ2-7; D unclear. The CDR3 is made up of 16 amino acids. With 0 bases removed from V and 1 base from J, the gap between germline ends came to 14 bases. Germline CDR1 and CDR2: SGHKS and YYEKEE (reference sequence). The DNA of the CDR3 is TGTGCCAGCAGCTTGGCCGGATGGGCAGGATCCTACGAGCAGTACTTC. This codes for CASSLAGWAGSYEQYF.

The chain joins TRBV5-1 to TRBJ2-2; 7 bases are shared with TRBD1. The CDR3 extends over 17 amino acids. Germline V gene lookup returns CDR1 SGHRS and CDR2 YFSETQ. Trimming took 4 bases from V and 0 from J; bases not matched to a gene: 9. The CDR3 loop is CASSPLGDSSNTGELFF. CDR3 bases: TGCGCCAGCAGCCCCCTCGGGGACAGCTCGAACACCGGGGAGCTGTTTTTT.

V and J are TRBV6-4 and TRBJ2-1; TRBD2 matches at 7 bases. The CDR3 is 15 amino acids. Germline CDR1 reads MRHNA; CDR2 reads SNTAGT. The V gene end was trimmed by 3 bases and the J gene end by 1 base; junction bases not matched to a gene: 3. The CDR3 DNA follows: TGTGCCAGCAGTGAAAGTAGCGGGTCCTACAATGAGCAGTTCTTC. Translation gives CASSESSGSYNEQFF.

This sequence joins TRBV7-9 and TRBJ2-1, with 10 positions matching TRBD2. V lost 1 base and J lost 14; bases outside the gene matches: 2. The CDR3 is made up of 12 amino acids. The V gene's germline CDR1 is SEHNR and CDR2 FQNEAQ (reference sequence). CDR3: CASSLGTSGKFF. The CDR3 DNA sequence: TGTGCCAGCAGCTTAGGGACTAGCGGAAAGTTCTTC.

V is TRBV9 and J is TRBJ2-2, with 8 bases aligning to TRBD1. The germline V gene encodes CDR1 SGDLS and CDR2 YYNGEE. The CDR3 length is 16 residues. Trimming took 2 bases from V and 6 from J; bases not matched to a gene: 9. The chain's CDR3 is CASSVNRQGRAGELFF. The CDR3 DNA follows: TGTGCCAGCAGCGTTAACCGACAGGGGCGGGCCGGGGAGCTGTTTTTT.

The V gene is TRBV27, the J gene TRBJ1-5, with D possibly TRBD1 on 5 matching bases. CDR3 length equals 14 residues. Per the germline V gene, CDR1 is MNHEY and CDR2 is SMNVEV (reference sequence). Trimming removed 6 bases at V and 7 bases at J, with 16 bases between. The CDR3 reads CASRRLAGEQPQHF. In DNA form, the CDR3 reads TGTGCCAGCAGACGCCTGGCGGGGGAGCAGCCCCAGCATTTT.

This chain connects TRBV7-9 to TRBJ1-4; D remains ambiguous. Per germline, CDR1 SEHNR and CDR2 FQNEAQ (reference sequence). Trimming took 3 bases from V and 3 from J, leaving 8 bases between them. This CDR3 has 14 residues. CDR3 sequence (DNA): TGTGCCAGCAGCTTCGAGGGTTCTAATGAAAAACTGTTTTTT. This translates into CASSFEGSNEKLFF.

This chain links TRBV15 with TRBJ2-3; 8 positions match TRBD1. The V and J ends lost 4 bases and 2 bases, in that order; junction bases with no gene match: 5. Germline V gene data show CDR1 as LNHNV and CDR2 as YYDKDF (reference sequence). The CDR3 has 15 residues. For the CDR3, the DNA is TGTGCCACCAGCAAAAGACAGGGGTTCACAGATACGCAGTATTTT. Its translation is CATSKRQGFTDTQYF.

CDR3 DNA sequence: TGTGCCAGCAGCGTAAGCGGTCGGGGGAACACTGAAGCTTTCTTT. Residues: CASSVSGRGNTEAFF. The chain employs TRBV9 and TRBJ1-1, with unresolved D. CDR3 length: 15 amino acids. V lost 1 base, J lost 1 base, and 11 bases lay in between. In germline, CDR1 is SGDLS, CDR2 YYNGEE. Filled out from reference TRBV9 and TRBJ1-1, the complete variable domain reads DSGVTQTPKHLITATGQRVTLRCSPRSGDLSVYWYQQSLDQGLQFLIQYYNGEERAKGNILERFSAQQFPDLHSELNLSSLELGDSALYFCASSVSGRGNTEAFFGQGTRLTVV.

The chain carries TRBV27 and TRBJ2-7; the D is unclear. The germline V and J ends were trimmed by 2 bases and 4 bases, with 9 bases remaining between them. This CDR3 has 13 residues. Germline V lookup: CDR1 MNHEY, CDR2 SMNVEV (reference sequence). The CDR3 sequence: CASSLGRQYEQYF. The CDR3 region has the DNA TGTGCCAGCAGTTTAGGCAGACAATACGAGCAGTACTTC.

The chain carries TRBV2 and TRBJ2-1, with D perhaps matching TRBD2 (5 bases). The length of the CDR3 is 15 residues. Germline V gene lookup returns CDR1 SNHLY and CDR2 FYNNEI. V lost 8 bases to trimming and J lost 0 bases, with 14 bases between them. The CDR3 loop reads CASPQDGNSYNEQFF. The CDR3 coding sequence is TGTGCCAGCCCCCAGGACGGGAACTCCTACAATGAGCAGTTCTTC.

This clone was seen more than once but under ten times. The rearrangement uses TRBV11-2 and TRBJ2-7, with D hard to call. V was pared by 2 bases and J by 3 bases, with 11 bases between. The germline CDR1 and CDR2 sequences are SGHAT and FQNNGV. The CDR3 has 14 amino acids. The CDR3, as DNA: TGTGCCAGCAGCTTAACGACTTATAGCTACGAGCAGTACTTC. This sequence encodes CASSLTTYSYEQYF.

The chain is built from TRBV7-2 and TRBJ2-1; no firm D call. V dropped 3 bases and J dropped 5 bases, with 11 bases sitting between them. Germline assignment: CDR1 SGHTA and CDR2 FQGNSA. The CDR3 extends over 14 amino acids. CDR3 in amino acids: CASSLSGSHNEQFF. Written as DNA, the CDR3 is TGTGCCAGCAGCTTGTCAGGTTCCCACAATGAGCAGTTCTTC.

This clone was seen just once. The chain employs TRBV7-9 and TRBJ2-2; 9 bases map to TRBD2. Germline CDR1 and CDR2: SEHNR and FQNEAQ (reference sequence). The J segment lost 4 bases and the V segment lost 0 bases, leaving 3 bases of the junction unmatched. The CDR3 runs to 16 residues. Here the CDR3 reads CASSLAGSGGTGELFF. In nucleotides, the CDR3 is TGTGCCAGCAGCTTAGCGGGTAGCGGGGGCACCGGGGAGCTGTTTTTT.

The chain joins TRBV7-6 to TRBJ2-7, with 8 bases fitting TRBD2. Trimming removed 3 bases from V and 2 bases from J; junction bases left unmatched: 6. CDR3 length equals 15 residues. Germline V CDR1 and CDR2: SGHVS, FNYEAQ. CDR3 loop: CASSFGSGDTYEQYF. CDR3 sequence (DNA): TGTGCCAGCAGCTTCGGTAGCGGGGACACCTACGAGCAGTACTTC. The whole variable domain, filled in from reference TRBV7-6 and TRBJ2-7, reads GAGVSQSPRYKVTKRGQDVALRCDPISGHVSLYWYRQALGQGPEFLTYFNYEAQQDKSGLPNDRFSAERPEGSISTLTIQRTEQRDSAMYRCASSFGSGDTYEQYFGPGTRLTVT.

This chain joins TRBV5-6 and TRBJ2-3; a possible D gene is TRBD1 (6 bases). The CDR3 covers 14 residues. Germline V lookup: CDR1 SGHDT, CDR2 YYEEEE. The ends were cut back, 3 bases at V and 4 bases at J, with 12 bases in the middle. In nucleotides, the CDR3 is TGTGCCAGCAGCTACTTAACAGGGCCAGATACGCAGTATTTT. It specifies CASSYLTGPDTQYF.

The genes are TRBV28 and TRBJ2-2; D uncertain. The V end lost 6 bases, the J end lost 2 bases, and 4 bases lay between the germline ends. The germline CDR1 and CDR2 sequences are MDHEN and SYDVKM. The CDR3 extends over 12 amino acids. CDR3 sequence reads: CASSTNTGELFF. The DNA for the CDR3 is TGTGCCAGCAGCACAAACACCGGGGAGCTGTTTTTT.